This T cell receptor (beta chain) was profiled in a study of T cell responses to AZD1222 COVID-19 vaccine. Study-wide findings and caveats: In a largely white British group with more females than males, clonal diversity was possibly underestimated.

Concerning this clone: Its matching antigen is unknown.

Sequencing was performed with immunoSEQ multiplex PCR; in TCRdb, only in-frame clones are kept and a portion is missing. The sample has about 120,000 clones; about 88% are singletons. This CDR3 contains 16 residues. The V end was cut by 4 bases, the J end by 1 base, with 14 bases between. Per the germline V gene, CDR1 is SGHDT and CDR2 is YYEEEE. The rearrangement joins TRBV5-6 to TRBJ2-2; D may be TRBD2 (7 bases). This TCR was recovered from an adult in good health. The source material was peripheral blood, sampled on day 0 of AZD1222 vaccination. Written as DNA, the CDR3 is TGTGCCAGCAGCAGGGGGGGCAGCTTGAACACCGGGGAGCTGTTTTTT. Amino acids: CASSRGGSLNTGELFF.